These 4 T cell receptor beta chains were all obtained from the same sample, sequenced in a study of T cell repertoires in cytomegalovirus infection (dated by TCRdb to between 2017 and 2020). The data were produced on an Illumina HiSeq 1500. Using fastp at Q25 and MiXCR, TCRdb reprocessed the public reads and kept productive beta chains. Every entry covers one CDR3 protein and lists the most common genes and DNA from its rows. Here the sample has a few hundred thousand distinct CDR3 sequences; just under 35% occur a single time. Roughly 14% of the sample is in the top ten clones. These receptors lack a known antigen. In the paper's terms, the treatment or condition label means: in vitro stimulation with specific CMV peptide epitopes to enrich CMV-specific T cells. Sequenced here: cultured PBMCs, sampled from culture after CMV antigen stimulation. The receptor source for this set is a human donor in good health (CMV status not recorded). Some clones in this sample may be carry-over from other donors' samples.

This rearrangement joins TRBV11-2 to TRBJ1-4, with D perhaps TRBD1 (5 bases). Looked up from germline, CDR1 is SGHAT and CDR2 is FQNNGV. V was shortened by 1 base and J by 7 bases, with 16 bases between the two germline ends. This CDR3 comprises 16 residues. The DNA of the CDR3 is TGTGCCAGCAGCTTAGGAGGTTGGGGGATAAGTGAAAAACTGTTTTTT. Encoded protein: CASSLGGWGISEKLFF. The full variable domain, with the rest looked up from reference TRBV11-2 and TRBJ1-4, is EAGVAQSPRYKIIEKRQSVAFWCNPISGHATLYWYQQILGQGPKLLIQFQNNGVVDDSQLPKDRFSAERLKGVDSTLKIQPAKLEDSAVYLCASSLGGWGISEKLFFGSGTQLSVL.

V is TRBV7-6 and J is TRBJ2-3, with D perhaps TRBD2 (5 bases). The CDR3 length is 15 residues. Between the trimmed V and J ends, which lost 9 bases and 2 bases, there was a span of 18 bases. CDR1 is SGHVS and CDR2 is FNYEAQ in the germline V gene. CDR3 sequence (DNA): TGTGCCAGGACAAGGGAGTCCGCAAACACAGATACGCAGTATTTT. It codes for CARTRESANTDTQYF.

The chain links TRBV28 to TRBJ2-1; maybe TRBD2 (5 bases). This CDR3 has 14 residues. Germline V gene lookup returns CDR1 MDHEN and CDR2 SYDVKM. V was pared by 5 bases and J by 9 bases, with 17 bases between. The CDR3 DNA reads TGTGCCAGCAGTGGGGTCCGGGTCGGAGGTGAGCAGTTCTTC. This sequence encodes CASSGVRVGGEQFF.

The rearrangement uses TRBV29-1 and TRBJ2-1, with 8 bases aligning to TRBD1. The J segment lost 6 bases and the V segment lost 2 bases, leaving 6 bases of the junction unmatched. Germline CDR1 and CDR2: SQVTM and ANQGSEA. The CDR3 has 14 amino acids. The CDR3 region is CSVEKGQAPNEQFF. DNA for the CDR3: TGCAGCGTTGAAAAGGGACAGGCTCCCAATGAGCAGTTCTTC.